This passage covers 31 T cell receptor beta chains from one sample sequenced in a study of tumor-infiltrating lymphocytes in primary liver carcinoma (dated by TCRdb to about 2017). Total RNA and DNA were co-extracted from about 19-30 mg of bulk tissue with the AllPrep DNA/RNA mini kit, without cell sorting. The run used an Illumina HiSeq 2500. TCRbeta-specific cDNA was reverse-transcribed from about 500 ng total RNA using a constant-region primer and ProtoScript II reverse transcriptase. Three nested multiplex PCR rounds, following a slightly modified ARM-PCR procedure, were used to build the TCRbeta libraries. The first two PCR rounds used multiplex TRBV1-TRBV30 forward primers with a Cbeta reverse primer, each for approximately 11 cycles. TCRdb itself trimmed the public reads at Q25 with fastp, ran MiXCR and retained productive beta chains. Duplicate CDR3 protein sequences are folded into a single record with the most common DNA and genes. Here the sample has roughly 80,000 distinct CDR3 sequences; more than 65% occur a single time. The ten largest make up less than 20% of the sample.

The sequenced sample consisted of liver tumor tissue from sampling region 1. The intended sense of this specimen's cell subset or site label: tumor region T1, superior pole. Receptor source: a man aged 35 to 55 with primary liver carcinoma and hepatitis B virus infection.

In its sample, this clonotype was seen once. The chain employs TRBV29-1 and TRBJ2-5, with 7 bases that match TRBD1. The CDR3 has 12 residues. J lost 10 bases, V lost 6 bases, and 11 bases had no gene match. Germline lookup yields CDR1 SQVTM and CDR2 ANQGSEA. CDR3 bases: TGCAGCGTCGGAGGACAGGAAAGGGGCCAGTACTTC. Its translation: CSVGGQERGQYF.

Details on this clonotype: Mismatch with germline at one junction end may stem from a read error. The rearrangement uses TRBV10-3 and TRBJ2-5, with TRBD1 as a possible D gene (6 bases). Germline CDR1 is ENHRY and CDR2 is SYGVKD. This CDR3 contains 15 residues. The DNA for the CDR3 is TGTGCCGTCAGTGAGGGACATCTTTCCCATGAGACCCAGTACTTC. Translation gives CAVSEGHLSHETQYF.

CDR3 coding DNA: TGTACCAGCAGCAGGGACAGGGGTGTCGAGCAGTACGTC. Translating it yields CTSSRDRGVEQYV. The V and J genes are TRBV7-8 and TRBJ2-7; 10 positions match TRBD1. The CDR3 totals 13 residues. The germline V gene has CDR1 SGHVS and CDR2 FQNEAQ.

As regards this clonotype: Here the CDR3 omits its conserved ending phenylalanine or tryptophan, so a read error is the likely source. The chain combines TRBV4-1 with TRBJ1-1; TRBD1 matches 7 bases. V lost 4 bases, J lost 10 bases, and 15 bases stayed unmatched. CDR1 MGHRA and CDR2 YSYEKL come from the germline V gene. CDR3 length: 15 residues. The CDR3 DNA reads as TGCGCCAGCAGCCTAGTGCTAACAGGGGAAACGGGAGCTTTCTAT. Encoded protein: CASSLVLTGETGAFY.

Turning to this clonotype: A read error is likely, as this CDR3 ends without the conserved phenylalanine or tryptophan. The chain carries TRBV12-5 and TRBJ1-1, with D possibly being TRBD1 (5 bases). The CDR3 is made up of 12 amino acids. Germline V gene data show CDR1 as LGHNT and CDR2 as FRNRAP. CDR3 region: CVSGPGGHEAFL. DNA of the CDR3: TGTGTTAGTGGTCCTGGTGGACACGAAGCTTTCCTT.

This clonotype has a count of ten or more. V is TRBV5-1 and J is TRBJ1-4; D not resolved. The CDR3 spans 13 residues. Trimming removed 0 bases from V and 8 bases from J, with 8 bases in between. The V gene's germline CDR1 is SGHRS and CDR2 YFSETQ. The CDR3 here is CASSLGGGEKLFF. For the CDR3, the DNA is TGCGCCAGCAGCTTGGGGGGAGGCGAAAAACTGTTTTTT. The whole variable domain, remainder taken from reference TRBV5-1 and TRBJ1-4, is KAGVTQTPRYLIKTRGQQVTLSCSPISGHRSVSWYQQTPGQGLQFLFEYFSETQRNKGNFPGRFSGRQFSNSRSEMNVSTLELGDSALYLCASSLGGGEKLFFGSGTQLSVL.

This clonotype was recorded only once. The chain combines TRBV2 with TRBJ2-3; D is unresolved. V gave up 7 bases and J gave up 6 bases, with 14 bases separating them. This CDR3 is 13 amino acids long. Per the germline V gene, CDR1 is SNHLY and CDR2 is FYNNEI. As DNA, the CDR3 is TGTGCCAGCACTTACCCTCCCGCGGATACGCAGTATTTT. As protein: CASTYPPADTQYF. The full variable domain, rest sourced from reference TRBV2 and TRBJ2-3, is EPEVTQTPSHQVTQMGQEVILRCVPISNHLYFYWYRQILGQKVEFLVSFYNNEISEKSEIFDDQFSVERPDGSNFTLKIRSTKLEDSAMYFCASTYPPADTQYFGPGTRLTVL.

Worth noting for this clonotype: Just one base apart from a much larger clone, this may be a read error. The CDR3 bases are TGTGTCAGCAGGTCGGGGACAGGGACCTACGAGCAGTACTTC. Translating gives CVSRSGTGTYEQYF. The rearrangement links TRBV28 to TRBJ2-7, with 9 bases aligning to TRBD1. This CDR3 comprises 14 residues. Germline values: CDR1 MDHEN, CDR2 SYDVKM.

Many counts were recorded for this clonotype. This chain links TRBV6-5 with TRBJ2-3; tentatively, D is TRBD1 (6 bases). The CDR3 has 14 residues. V lost 6 bases and J lost 4, with 14 bases in between. Per germline, CDR1 MNHEY and CDR2 SVGAGI. CDR3 region: CASSRGRAADTQYF. The CDR3 nucleotides read TGTGCCAGCAGCAGGGGACGAGCCGCAGATACGCAGTATTTT.

Of note for this clonotype: As the CDR3 is not closed by the conserved phenylalanine or tryptophan, this likely results from a read error. Because the CDR3's place on the DNA is in doubt, the DNA is left out and the CDR3 is given as listed by TCRdb. The chain joins TRBV11-1 to TRBJ2-1; the D call TRBD2 from the table was never checked on the DNA. In germline, CDR1 is SGHAT, CDR2 FQDESV (reference sequence). 19 amino acids form the CDR3, both terminal residues included. CDR3 protein: CASSLGGGRAADSYNEQFI.

The chain combines TRBV6-1 with TRBJ2-7; 8 bases map to TRBD2. Per germline, CDR1 MNHNS and CDR2 SASEGT. The CDR3 length is 13 residues. J gave up 5 bases and V 7 bases, and 7 bases lay outside the gene matches. Here the CDR3 DNA reads TGTGCCAGCAATGAGCGGGGGTCCCACGAGCAGTACTTC. It is translated as CASNERGSHEQYF.

The chain couples TRBV12-3 or TRBV12-4 to TRBJ2-3, with a weak D call TRBD2 (5 bases). Trimming shortened V by 4 bases and J by 2 bases, and 19 bases separated the two germline ends. CDR3 length equals 17 residues. CDR3 nucleotide sequence: TGTGCCAGCAGTTGGCTAGTGGGAGAATCGGTCACAGATACGCAGTATTTT. Residues: CASSWLVGESVTDTQYF.

As regards this clonotype: Just one base apart from a much larger clone, this may be a read error. The rearrangement uses TRBV30 and TRBJ2-3; 9 bases line up with TRBD2. This CDR3 has 16 residues. With V trimmed by 4 bases and J by 3 bases, 11 bases remained unmatched. Germline assignment: CDR1 GTSNPN and CDR2 SVGIG (reference sequence). The CDR3 loop is CAWTGDSGSWTDTQYF. The CDR3 DNA reads TGTGCCTGGACTGGGGATAGCGGGAGTTGGACAGATACGCAGTATTTT.

This clonotype was recorded at least ten times. The chain employs TRBV2 and TRBJ2-7, with 11 bases lining up with TRBD2. The junction had 3 bases not matched to a gene; V was cut back by 5 bases and J by 0 bases. The germline V gene has CDR1 SNHLY and CDR2 FYNNEI. The CDR3 sequence is 15 residues long. CDR3 coding DNA: TGTGCCAGCAGTTCAACTAGCGGGAGCTCCTACGAGCAGTACTTC. It translates to CASSSTSGSSYEQYF.

Worth noting for this clonotype: One end of the junction varies from germline; a read error may be responsible. The chain has TRBV10-3 and TRBJ2-3; TRBD1 matches at 7 bases. The CDR3 extends over 16 amino acids. The germline V gene has CDR1 ENHRY and CDR2 SYGVKD. The CDR3 region is CVISESKGAVRDMQYF. CDR3 bases: TGTGTCATCAGTGAGTCGAAGGGGGCCGTCAGAGATATGCAGTATTTT.

A remark on this clonotype: Compared with germline, one end of the junction differs, possibly owing to a read error. The chain couples TRBV6-4 to TRBJ2-2; TRBD1 agrees at 11 bases. This CDR3 comprises 17 residues. Germline CDR1 MRHNA, CDR2 SNTAGT. The CDR3 loop is CASGDSGTGGEAGELFF. CDR3 in DNA: TGTGCCAGCGGTGACTCCGGGACAGGGGGAGAGGCCGGGGAGCTCTTTTTT.

This clonotype has ten or more counts. V is TRBV5-1 and J is TRBJ2-3; 10 bases are a match to TRBD2. Trimming took 4 bases from V and 2 from J; bases not matched to a gene: 10. The germline gives CDR1 SGHRS, CDR2 YFSETQ. This CDR3 region has 17 residues. The CDR3 bases are TGCGCCAGCAGCGATATCCCCGGGACTAGCGCCACAGATACGCAGTATTTT. Its translation: CASSDIPGTSATDTQYF.

This clonotype qualifies as medium-sized. This chain joins TRBV4-1 and TRBJ2-1; no firm D call. Per germline, CDR1 MGHRA and CDR2 YSYEKL. Trimming left V 1 base short and J 2 bases short, with 6 bases between. The length of the CDR3 is 14 residues. CDR3: CASSQGVTYNEQFF. The CDR3 nucleotides read TGCGCCAGCAGCCAAGGAGTAACCTACAATGAGCAGTTCTTC.

Note on this clonotype: No conserved phenylalanine or tryptophan is present at the end of the CDR3, so a read error is the likely explanation. The CDR3 reads CASSIGVTEAFI. Here the CDR3 DNA reads TGTGCCAGCAGCATAGGTGTGACTGAAGCTTTCATT. The V and J genes are TRBV7-9 and TRBJ1-1; D is uncertain. In germline, CDR1 is SEHNR, CDR2 FQNEAQ (reference sequence). V lost 5 bases and J 5 bases, leaving 9 bases between the germline ends. This CDR3 comprises 12 residues.

This clonotype was recorded many times. The chain combines TRBV14 with TRBJ2-5; D not resolved. The CDR3 has 15 amino acids. Germline V lookup: CDR1 SGHDN, CDR2 FVKESK. Trimming pared 0 bases from V and 0 bases from J, leaving 8 bases between. CDR3 sequence: CASSQDPSYQETQYF. DNA for the CDR3: TGTGCCAGCAGCCAAGATCCGTCTTACCAAGAGACCCAGTACTTC.

This clonotype appeared many times. The CDR3 sequence is CASSPGEETQYF. The CDR3 DNA reads as TGTGCCAGCAGCCCGGGGGAAGAGACCCAGTACTTC. The chain links TRBV12-3 or TRBV12-4 to TRBJ2-5, with a possible D match to TRBD2 (6 bases). The CDR3 has 12 amino acids. Trimming pared 6 bases from V and 3 bases from J, leaving 8 bases between.

This clonotype was observed once. The chain recombines TRBV27 with TRBJ1-1; a weak D match, TRBD1 (5 bases). Trimming cost V 7 bases and J 0 bases, with 12 bases left between them. Germline lookup yields CDR1 MNHEY and CDR2 SMNVEV (reference sequence). The CDR3 spans 14 residues. CDR3 residues: CASTFSGMNTEAFF. The DNA of the CDR3 is TGTGCCAGCACTTTTTCAGGGATGAACACTGAAGCTTTCTTT.

On this clonotype: Germline is not matched at one junction end, which may reflect a read error. The rearrangement joins TRBV29-1 to TRBJ2-3; TRBD1 aligns across 7 bases. Germline V gene sequence: CDR1 SQVTM, CDR2 ANQGSEA. The length of the CDR3 is 14 residues. The CDR3 coding sequence is TGCAGCGGAGGGGATAGGGGGCTCACAGATGCGCAGTATTTT. It specifies CSGGDRGLTDAQYF.

With regard to this clonotype: The junction differs from germline at one of its ends, possibly a read error. The chain is built from TRBV7-9 and TRBJ2-5; the match to TRBD1 covers 9 bases. The CDR3 is 15 residues long. Germline V gives CDR1 SEHNR, CDR2 FQNEAQ (reference sequence). CDR3 amino acids: CASTLPGQGRETQCF. The CDR3 DNA sequence: TGTGCCAGCACCTTGCCGGGACAGGGAAGAGAGACCCAGTGCTTC.

Note on this clonotype: Germline and junction disagree at one end, which may indicate a read error. This chain connects TRBV12-3 or TRBV12-4 to TRBJ2-1; possible D gene TRBD1, 6 bases. CDR3 length equals 13 residues. The CDR3 region has the DNA TGTGCCAGCAGCGCAGGGGAAATCCATGAGCAGTTATTC. This translates into CASSAGEIHEQLF.

With respect to this clonotype: A much bigger clone sits one base away, suggesting this may be a read error. The V gene is TRBV6-4, the J gene TRBJ2-7, with 8 positions matching TRBD2. This CDR3 comprises 17 residues. The germline CDR1 and CDR2 sequences are MRHNA and SNTAGT. CDR3 protein: CASSDSSSGIFDYGQYF. CDR3 nucleotide sequence: TGTGCCAGCAGTGACTCGAGTAGCGGGATCTTTGACTACGGGCAGTACTTC.

Concerning this clonotype itself: The germline gene is not matched at one end of the junction; a read error may be the cause. The genes are TRBV10-2 and TRBJ2-1; D is unclear. CDR3 length: 16 residues. CDR1 WSHSY and CDR2 SAAADI come from the germline V gene. The DNA of the CDR3 is TGCGCCAGCATCGGTCCTAGTCAGAAATCCTACAATGAGCGGTTCTTC. Its translation: CASIGPSQKSYNERFF.

In its sample, this clonotype was seen many times. This chain uses TRBV7-9 with TRBJ2-7; tentative D call: TRBD1 (5 bases). CDR3 length: 14 amino acids. Germline lookup yields CDR1 SEHNR and CDR2 FQNEAQ (reference sequence). Trimming pared 5 bases from V and 6 bases from J, leaving 17 bases between. The chain's CDR3 is CASSNSWGLPEQYF. The CDR3 region has the DNA TGTGCCAGCAGCAACTCGTGGGGCCTCCCCGAGCAGTACTTC.

This clonotype has ten or more counts. This chain links TRBV7-9 with TRBJ1-4; the match to TRBD1 covers 8 bases. Trimming cost V 3 bases and J 7 bases; bases outside gene matches: 10. Germline-derived CDR1 and CDR2 are SEHNR and FQNEAQ (reference sequence). The CDR3 is 16 residues long. The CDR3 here is CASSFDLDRVGEKLFF. Here the CDR3 DNA reads TGTGCCAGCAGCTTCGACTTGGACAGGGTCGGTGAAAAACTGTTTTTT.

The V call is TRBV11-2, the J call TRBJ2-7, with D maybe TRBD2 (5 bases). This CDR3 is built from 16 residues. Germline V gives CDR1 SGHAT, CDR2 FQNNGV. Trimming removed 1 base from V and 7 bases from J, with 20 bases in between. In nucleotides, the CDR3 is TGTGCCAGCAGCTTAGGGGTCGGGGAGAATCCTCGGGAGCAGTACTTC. As protein: CASSLGVGENPREQYF.

Ten or more counts support this clonotype. V is TRBV10-2 and J is TRBJ2-7; D is uncertain. Trimming pared 2 bases from V and 4 bases from J, leaving 9 bases between. The CDR3 is 13 residues long. Germline CDR1 is WSHSY and CDR2 is SAAADI. This CDR3 is CASSEGARYEQYF. DNA of the CDR3: TGCGCCAGCAGTGAGGGCGCCCGGTACGAGCAGTACTTC.